The next 5 T cell receptor beta chains were all read from a single sample in a study of cytomegalovirus exposure and HLA in healthy donors. With 60 Vbeta and 13 Jbeta primers, the PCR was carried out. The data were produced by immunoSEQ multiplex PCR, yet TCRdb's version contains in-frame clones alone and is incomplete. The sample holds 55,000 to 85,000 clones. The sequenced sample consisted of PBMCs. These receptors were taken from a female donor in good health and CMV-seropositive.

DNA for the CDR3: TGTGCCAGCAGGTCGGGACTAGCGGGGGGAGAGACCCAGTACTTC. It encodes CASRSGLAGGETQYF. The rearrangement links TRBV6-5 to TRBJ2-5; 15 nucleotides agree with TRBD2. Germline lookup yields CDR1 MNHEY and CDR2 SVGAGI. V trimming: 6 bases; J trimming: 4 bases; junction bases outside the gene matches: 3. The CDR3 is 15 amino acids.

V usage is TRBV18 and J usage is TRBJ1-4; D is unresolved. Trimming removed 2 bases from V and 5 bases from J, with 6 bases in between. In germline, CDR1 is KGHSH, CDR2 LQKENI. This CDR3 region has 13 residues. The CDR3 here is CASSPSRNEKLFF. The CDR3 DNA is TGTGCCAGCTCACCAAGCAGGAATGAAAAACTGTTTTTT.

On this clone itself: Germline and junction disagree at one end, which may indicate a read error. The chain uses TRBV7-7 and TRBJ2-2, with unresolved D. The CDR3 sequence is 15 residues long. Looked up from germline, CDR1 is SSHAT and CDR2 is FNYEAQ (reference sequence). The DNA for the CDR3 is TGTGCTAGCAGCCCGATCGAGGCGAACACCGGGGAGCTGTTTTTT. This codes for CASSPIEANTGELFF.

A remark on this clone: One end of the junction does not line up with germline, which may come from a read error. V gene TRBV13 combines with J gene TRBJ1-3; a weak D match, TRBD1 (5 bases). The germline V gene encodes CDR1 PRHDT and CDR2 FYEKMQ (reference sequence). The CDR3 extends over 14 amino acids. CDR3 coding DNA: TGTGCCAGCAGCTTGGGGGGTAGCGTAAACAACATATATTTT. Protein product: CASSLGGSVNNIYF.

The V gene is TRBV6-1, the J gene TRBJ2-2, with 8 bases matching TRBD2. Trimming took 8 bases from V and 1 from J; bases not matched to a gene: 6. This CDR3 is 15 amino acids long. Germline-derived CDR1 and CDR2 are MNHNS and SASEGT. The CDR3 coding sequence is TGTGCCAGCGCACGGAGCGGGGGGAACACCGGGGAGCTGTTTTTT. This codes for CASARSGGNTGELFF.